One T cell receptor (beta chain) is described in this entry. As yet, its antigen is unknown. This specimen belongs to a study of T-cell reconstitution after alpha-beta-depleted transplantation in children. Overall study results and limits: Most T-cell counts and diversity one year after the transplant came from T cells that were newly produced. The origin of high day-60 TCRbeta diversity in some patients lay in surviving recipient T cells and thymic progenitors.

The CDR3 contains 17 residues. CDR1 and CDR2 (germline): SGHTA, FQGTGA. The V gene lost 1 base and the J gene lost 2 bases, with 18 bases spanning the gap. Unique molecular identifiers tagged the TCRbeta library. TCRdb analysed the PCR reads with MiXCR anew, one entry per CDR3 protein. The sample has roughly 340,000 distinct CDR3 sequences; about 17% are singletons. This rearrangement joins TRBV7-3 to TRBJ2-7, with D tentatively TRBD2 (7 bases). The sequencing used PBMCs, mostly from graft donor cells, collected 360 days after TCRalphabeta/CD19-depleted stem cell transplant. The receptor was derived from a male patient between 2 and 10 years old who had a stem cell transplant for acute lymphoblastic leukemia, so the T cells may come from the graft donor. In DNA form, the CDR3 reads TGTGCCAGCAGCTTAAGGGGGGGGGCGGGAGCCGCCTACGAGCAGTACTTC. Translation gives CASSLRGGAGAAYEQYF. The full variable domain, in which reference TRBV7-3 and TRBJ2-7 provide the parts outside the CDR3, is GAGVSQTPSNKVTEKGKYVELRCDPISGHTALYWYRQSLGQGPEFLIYFQGTGAADDSGLPNDRFFAVRPEGSVSTLKIQRTERGDSAVYLCASSLRGGAGAAYEQYFGPGTRLTVT.